The 20 T cell receptor beta chains listed next were all sequenced from one sample in a study of identical twins. TCRdb redid the calling of the 5' RACE reads with MiXCR, one entry per CDR3 protein. The table records hundreds of thousands of distinct CDR3 sequences, 9% to 15% of them present only once. These same data were also listed under a study on yellow fever vaccine responses in identical twins.

The specimen was CD8+ T cells sorted from blood. The receptor set was obtained from a woman aged 18-30 years in good health.

This clonotype was seen ten or more times. This chain uses TRBV12-3 or TRBV12-4 with TRBJ1-5; D might be TRBD1 (5 bases). The CDR3 totals 14 residues. The V end was cut by 5 bases, the J end by 6 bases, with 14 bases between. The CDR3 region has the DNA TGTGCCAGCAGTACAACCTCAGGGCGTCAGCCCCAGCATTTT. Translated, it gives CASSTTSGRQPQHF.

The rearrangement uses TRBV28 and TRBJ1-2, with a tentative D call TRBD1 (6 bases). The CDR3 runs 13 residues. V lost 3 bases to trimming and J lost 5 bases, with 10 bases between them. Germline V gives CDR1 MDHEN, CDR2 SYDVKM. CDR3 in amino acids: CASSFTGRYGYTF. The CDR3, as DNA: TGTGCCAGCAGTTTTACAGGGCGGTATGGCTACACCTTC.

This clonotype was seen only a few times. This chain joins TRBV7-9 and TRBJ2-5; D uncertain. The V gene lost 1 base and the J gene lost 3 bases, with 9 bases spanning the gap. Germline assignment: CDR1 SEHNR and CDR2 FQNEAQ (reference sequence). The CDR3 covers 14 residues. As DNA, the CDR3 is TGTGCCAGCAGCTTAGAGGGCAGCAAAGAGACCCAGTACTTC. Translated: CASSLEGSKETQYF.

The rearrangement uses TRBV29-1 and TRBJ2-1; 7 bases are shared with TRBD2. This CDR3 spans 12 amino acids. Germline CDR1 is SQVTM and CDR2 is ANQGSEA. CDR3 bases: TGCACCGGGGGGACCTCCTACAATGAGCAGTTCTTC. Translation gives CTGGTSYNEQFF.

The V and J genes are TRBV10-3 and TRBJ2-3; possible D gene TRBD2, 5 bases. The CDR3 runs to 14 residues. Germline V gives CDR1 ENHRY, CDR2 SYGVKD. Trimming left V 2 bases short and J 5 bases short, with 11 bases between. For the CDR3, the DNA is TGTGCCATCAGTGAGGAGGAGGTGATAGATACGCAGTATTTT. This gives the protein CAISEEEVIDTQYF.

As DNA, the CDR3 is TGTGCTAGTGGTTTAATGGGGTACGGGCTATATGGCTACACCTTC. Its protein is CASGLMGYGLYGYTF. The rearrangement links TRBV12-5 to TRBJ1-2, with D unclear. Germline V gene lookup returns CDR1 LGHNT and CDR2 FRNRAP. The germline V and J ends were trimmed by 3 bases and 5 bases, with 16 bases remaining between them. The CDR3 covers 15 residues.

The V gene is TRBV7-9, the J gene TRBJ2-7, with a possible D match to TRBD2 (5 bases). This CDR3 has 14 amino acids. The ends were cut back, 4 bases at V and 3 bases at J, with 13 bases in the middle. CDR1 SEHNR and CDR2 FQNEAQ come from the germline V gene (reference sequence). CDR3 in amino acids: CASSSDWEFYEQYF. The CDR3 DNA reads as TGTGCCAGCAGCTCCGACTGGGAGTTCTACGAGCAGTACTTC.

This clonotype was found many times. This sequence joins TRBV6-1 and TRBJ1-2; 9 bases are a match to TRBD1. The CDR3 contains 14 residues. Germline V gene sequence: CDR1 MNHNS, CDR2 SASEGT. With V trimmed by 7 bases and J by 5 bases, 8 bases remained unmatched. The CDR3 spells CASTLGQGLYGYTF. DNA for the CDR3: TGTGCCAGCACTCTGGGACAGGGTCTATATGGCTACACCTTC.

This chain links TRBV5-1 with TRBJ2-7, with 8 bases lining up with TRBD2. The CDR3 is 15 amino acids. Germline V gene lookup returns CDR1 SGHRS and CDR2 YFSETQ. Germline trimming cut 0 bases from V and 4 bases from J; bases unmatched to any gene: 6. CDR3 DNA sequence: TGCGCCAGCAGCTTGGAGGGCGGGGGGTCTTACGAGCAGTACTTC. Its protein is CASSLEGGGSYEQYF.

V and J are TRBV6-2 or TRBV6-3 and TRBJ2-7; 8 bases match TRBD2. The CDR3 sequence is 22 residues long. The trim removed 5 bases at V and 2 bases at J, leaving 29 bases unmatched. Per germline, CDR1 MNHEY and CDR2 SVGEGT. CDR3: CASSPDYRVGSLAGYRTYEQYF. The CDR3 DNA reads as TGTGCCAGCAGTCCGGACTACAGGGTAGGGAGTCTAGCGGGCTACAGAACCTACGAGCAGTACTTC.

The sample holds many counts of this clonotype. The rearrangement uses TRBV20-1 and TRBJ2-7; the match to TRBD2 covers 8 bases. The V gene's germline CDR1 is DFQATT and CDR2 SNEGSKA (reference sequence). This CDR3 region has 16 residues. J was trimmed by 5 bases and V by 0 bases; bases with no gene match: 12. Written as DNA, the CDR3 is TGCAGTGCTAGAGATTATCAGCGGGAGACACTCAACGAGCAGTACTTC. Translating it yields CSARDYQRETLNEQYF.

The V call is TRBV7-9, the J call TRBJ2-1, with a possible D match to TRBD1 (6 bases). Germline CDR1 is SEHNR and CDR2 is FQNEAQ (reference sequence). The CDR3 length is 14 residues. V lost 5 bases and J 0 bases, leaving 8 bases between the germline ends. Here the CDR3 reads CASSQDSSYNEQFF. The CDR3 bases are TGTGCCAGCAGCCAGGACAGCTCCTACAATGAGCAGTTCTTC.

This clonotype was picked up a small number of times. The V call is TRBV12-3 or TRBV12-4, the J call TRBJ1-5; the D is unclear. V was shortened by 3 bases and J by 0 bases, with 9 bases between the two germline ends. CDR3 length: 15 amino acids. The CDR3 is CASSLTAFSNQPQHF. CDR3 nucleotides: TGTGCCAGCAGTTTGACGGCGTTTAGCAATCAGCCCCAGCATTTT.

The chain has TRBV29-1 and TRBJ2-7; 12 bases align to TRBD2. Germline values: CDR1 SQVTM, CDR2 ANQGSEA. The trim removed 3 bases at V and 3 bases at J, leaving 0 bases unmatched. This CDR3 has 13 residues. CDR3 nucleotides: TGCAGCGTTGAGACTAGCGGGAGCTACGAGCAGTACTTC. Residues: CSVETSGSYEQYF.

This clonotype was seen many times. The rearrangement joins TRBV29-1 to TRBJ2-7; TRBD2 aligns across 9 bases. Germline V gives CDR1 SQVTM, CDR2 ANQGSEA. V trimming: 1 base; J trimming: 3 bases; junction bases outside the gene matches: 7. The CDR3 is 15 residues long. The CDR3 sequence: CSVEGWGSGSYEQYF. The CDR3 nucleotides read TGCAGCGTTGAAGGGTGGGGTAGCGGGAGCTACGAGCAGTACTTC.

This clonotype has just a few counts. The chain has TRBV5-1 and TRBJ2-1, with 8 positions matching TRBD1. V shed 2 bases and J 4 bases; nucleotides not matched to a gene: 5. This CDR3 is 15 amino acids long. The germline CDR1 and CDR2 sequences are SGHRS and YFSETQ. CDR3 residues: CASSFRDRMYNEQFF. The DNA for the CDR3 is TGCGCCAGCAGCTTCCGGGACAGGATGTACAATGAGCAGTTCTTC.

The rearrangement links TRBV3-1 to TRBJ1-6; TRBD1 matches 8 bases. V lost 4 bases, J lost 6 bases, and 8 bases stayed unmatched. Germline assignment: CDR1 LGHDT and CDR2 YNNKEL (reference sequence). The CDR3 spans 16 residues. CDR3 DNA sequence: TGTGCCAGCAGCCGCCGGACAGGGAGCTTTAATTCACCCCTCCACTTT. It is translated as CASSRRTGSFNSPLHF. The whole variable domain, filled in from reference TRBV3-1 and TRBJ1-6, reads DTAVSQTPKYLVTQMGNDKSIKCEQNLGHDTMYWYKQDSKKFLKIMFSYNNKELIINETVPNRFSPKSPDKAHLNLHINSLELGDSAVYFCASSRRTGSFNSPLHFGNGTRLTVT.

This CDR3 reads CASSPGGGVTEAFF. CDR3 sequence (DNA): TGTGCCAGCAGTCCCGGTGGGGGAGTCACTGAAGCTTTCTTT. This chain joins TRBV6-1 and TRBJ1-1; D may be TRBD1 (5 bases). Trimming pared 5 bases from V and 4 bases from J, leaving 14 bases between. CDR1 is MNHNS and CDR2 is SASEGT in the germline V gene. The CDR3 spans 14 residues.

This clonotype appeared many times. The chain is built from TRBV4-1 and TRBJ2-6; D is undetermined. Germline values: CDR1 MGHRA, CDR2 YSYEKL. The V and J ends lost 4 bases and 0 bases respectively, with 4 bases between them. The CDR3 is 14 amino acids. CDR3 sequence (DNA): TGCGCCAGCAGCCTCCTCTCTGGGGCCAACGTCCTGACTTTC. This encodes CASSLLSGANVLTF.

The CDR3 coding sequence is TGTGCCAGCAGTTCAAAATCTAGCGGGAGGGACACCGGGGAGCTGTTTTTT. It specifies CASSSKSSGRDTGELFF. The chain employs TRBV12-3 or TRBV12-4 and TRBJ2-2; 12 bases are a match to TRBD2. This CDR3 spans 17 amino acids. The V gene end was trimmed by 4 bases and the J gene end by 3 bases; junction bases not matched to a gene: 6.